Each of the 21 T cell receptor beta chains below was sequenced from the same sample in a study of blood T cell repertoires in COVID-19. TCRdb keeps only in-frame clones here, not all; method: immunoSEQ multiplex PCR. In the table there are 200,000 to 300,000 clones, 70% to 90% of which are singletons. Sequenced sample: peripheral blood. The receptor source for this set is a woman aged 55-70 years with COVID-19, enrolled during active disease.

DNA for the CDR3: TGTGCCAGTAGTATAGATGGGGCGGCCCCCTACGAGCAGTACTTC. This sequence encodes CASSIDGAAPYEQYF. V usage is TRBV19 and J usage is TRBJ2-7; D may be TRBD1 (5 bases). Germline CDR1 reads LNHDA; CDR2 reads SQIVND (reference sequence). The CDR3 runs to 15 residues. Trimming stripped 0 bases from V and 2 bases from J, with 11 bases between.

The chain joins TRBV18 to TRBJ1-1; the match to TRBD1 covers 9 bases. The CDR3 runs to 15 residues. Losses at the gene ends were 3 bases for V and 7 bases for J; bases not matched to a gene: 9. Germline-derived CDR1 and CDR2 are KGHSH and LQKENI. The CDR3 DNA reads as TGTGCCAGCTCACCTACCGGGACAGGGAGAATTGAAGCTTTCTTT. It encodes CASSPTGTGRIEAFF. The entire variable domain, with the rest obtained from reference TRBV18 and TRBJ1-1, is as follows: NAGVMQNPRHLVRRRGQEARLRCSPMKGHSHVYWYRQLPEEGLKFMVYLQKENIIDESGMPKERFSAEFPKEGPSILRIQQVVRGDSAAYFCASSPTGTGRIEAFFGQGTRLTVV.

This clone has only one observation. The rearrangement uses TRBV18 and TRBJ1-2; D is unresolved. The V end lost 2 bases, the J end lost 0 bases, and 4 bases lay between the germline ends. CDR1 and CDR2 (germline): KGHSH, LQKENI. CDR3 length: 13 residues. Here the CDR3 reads CASSPETNYGYTF. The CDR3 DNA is TGTGCCAGCTCACCAGAGACTAACTATGGCTACACCTTC.

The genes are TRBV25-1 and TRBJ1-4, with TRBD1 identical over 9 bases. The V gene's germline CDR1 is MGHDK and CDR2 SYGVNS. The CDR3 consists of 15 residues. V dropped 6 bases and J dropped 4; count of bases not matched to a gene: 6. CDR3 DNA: TGTGCCAGCAGACCCCCGGGACAGGGTAATGAAAAACTGTTTTTT. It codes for CASRPPGQGNEKLFF.

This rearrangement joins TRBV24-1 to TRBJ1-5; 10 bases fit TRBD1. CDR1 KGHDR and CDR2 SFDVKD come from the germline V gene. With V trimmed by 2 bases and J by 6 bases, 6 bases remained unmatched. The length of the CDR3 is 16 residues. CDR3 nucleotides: TGTGCCACCAGTGATTCTGGGACAGGGGCGATTCAGCCCCAGCATTTT. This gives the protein CATSDSGTGAIQPQHF.

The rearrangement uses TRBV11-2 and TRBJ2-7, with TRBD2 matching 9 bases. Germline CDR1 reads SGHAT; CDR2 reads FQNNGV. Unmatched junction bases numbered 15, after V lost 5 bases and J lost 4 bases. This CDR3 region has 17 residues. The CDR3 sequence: CASSPKGIAGVSYEQYF. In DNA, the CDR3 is TGTGCCAGCAGCCCTAAAGGAATAGCGGGAGTTTCGTACGAGCAGTACTTC. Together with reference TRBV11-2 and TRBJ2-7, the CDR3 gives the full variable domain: EAGVAQSPRYKIIEKRQSVAFWCNPISGHATLYWYQQILGQGPKLLIQFQNNGVVDDSQLPKDRFSAERLKGVDSTLKIQPAKLEDSAVYLCASSPKGIAGVSYEQYFGPGTRLTVT.

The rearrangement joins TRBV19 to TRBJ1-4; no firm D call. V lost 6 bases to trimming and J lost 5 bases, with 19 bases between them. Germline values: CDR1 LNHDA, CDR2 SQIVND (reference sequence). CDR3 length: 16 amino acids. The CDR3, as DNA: TGTGCCAGTAGCCTGGCCCCGCGAGGACTAAATGAAAAACTGTTTTTT. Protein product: CASSLAPRGLNEKLFF.

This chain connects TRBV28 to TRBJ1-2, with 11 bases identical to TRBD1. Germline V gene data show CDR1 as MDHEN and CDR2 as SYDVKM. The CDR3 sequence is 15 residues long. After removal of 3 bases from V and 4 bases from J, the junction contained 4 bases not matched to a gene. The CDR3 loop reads CASSLSGTGGYGYTF. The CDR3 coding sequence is TGTGCCAGCAGTTTGTCCGGGACAGGGGGCTATGGCTACACCTTC.

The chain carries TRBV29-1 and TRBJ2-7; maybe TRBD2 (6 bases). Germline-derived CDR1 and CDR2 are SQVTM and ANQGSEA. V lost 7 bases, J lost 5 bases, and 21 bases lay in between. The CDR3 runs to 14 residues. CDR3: CSGATGTRGNEQYF. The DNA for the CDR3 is TGCAGCGGGGCCACCGGGACCCGCGGGAACGAGCAGTACTTC.

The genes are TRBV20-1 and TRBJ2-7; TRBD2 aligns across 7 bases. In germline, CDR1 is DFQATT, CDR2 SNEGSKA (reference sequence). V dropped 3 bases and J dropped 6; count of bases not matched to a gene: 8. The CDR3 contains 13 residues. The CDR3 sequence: CSASGGRSLEQYF. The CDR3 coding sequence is TGCAGTGCTAGTGGCGGGAGAAGTCTCGAGCAGTACTTC.

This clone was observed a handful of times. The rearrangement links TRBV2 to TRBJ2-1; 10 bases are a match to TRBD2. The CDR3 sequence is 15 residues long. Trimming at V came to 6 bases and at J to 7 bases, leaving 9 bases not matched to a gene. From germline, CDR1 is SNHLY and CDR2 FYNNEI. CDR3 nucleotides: TGTGCCAGCAGAAACCTAGCGGGAGTCGGGAATGAGCAGTTCTTC. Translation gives CASRNLAGVGNEQFF.

The CDR3 sequence: CASRGTGGPYEQYF. As DNA, the CDR3 is TGTGCCAGCAGAGGGACAGGGGGGCCCTACGAGCAGTACTTC. The genes are TRBV27 and TRBJ2-7; 11 bases fit TRBD1. This CDR3 contains 14 residues. After removal of 6 bases from V and 2 bases from J, the junction contained 3 bases not matched to a gene. Germline CDR1 reads MNHEY; CDR2 reads SMNVEV (reference sequence).

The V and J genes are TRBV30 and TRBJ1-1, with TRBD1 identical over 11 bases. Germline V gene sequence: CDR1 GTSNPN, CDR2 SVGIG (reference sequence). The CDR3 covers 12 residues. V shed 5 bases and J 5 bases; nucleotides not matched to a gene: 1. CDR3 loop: CAWGQGATEAFF. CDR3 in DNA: TGTGCCTGGGGACAGGGGGCGACTGAAGCTTTCTTT.

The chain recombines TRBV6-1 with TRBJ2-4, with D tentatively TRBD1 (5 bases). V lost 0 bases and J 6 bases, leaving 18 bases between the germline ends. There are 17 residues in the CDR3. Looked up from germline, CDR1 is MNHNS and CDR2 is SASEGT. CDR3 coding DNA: TGTGCCAGCAGTGAAGCGCTTCACAGCCCAGGGCGAAACATTCAGTACTTC. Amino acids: CASSEALHSPGRNIQYF.

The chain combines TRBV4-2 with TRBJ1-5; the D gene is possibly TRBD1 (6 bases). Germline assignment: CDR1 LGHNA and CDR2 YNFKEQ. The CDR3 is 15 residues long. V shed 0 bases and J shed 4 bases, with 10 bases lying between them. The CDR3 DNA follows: TGTGCCAGCAGCCAAGACTGGGGGACAAATCAGCCCCAGCATTTT. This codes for CASSQDWGTNQPQHF.

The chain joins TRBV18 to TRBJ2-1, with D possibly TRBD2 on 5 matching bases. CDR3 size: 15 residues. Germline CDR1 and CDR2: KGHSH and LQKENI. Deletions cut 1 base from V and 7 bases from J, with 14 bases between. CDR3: CASSPLGFSGNEQFF. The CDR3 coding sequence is TGTGCCAGCTCACCACTCGGCTTTTCGGGGAATGAGCAGTTCTTC.

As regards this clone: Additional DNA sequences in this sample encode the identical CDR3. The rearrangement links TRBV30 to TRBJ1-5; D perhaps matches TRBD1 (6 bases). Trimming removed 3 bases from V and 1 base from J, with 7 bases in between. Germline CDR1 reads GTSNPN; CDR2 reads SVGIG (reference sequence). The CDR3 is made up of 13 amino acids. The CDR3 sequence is CAWSGQSNQPQHF. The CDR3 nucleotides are TGTGCCTGGAGCGGACAGAGCAATCAGCCCCAGCATTTT.

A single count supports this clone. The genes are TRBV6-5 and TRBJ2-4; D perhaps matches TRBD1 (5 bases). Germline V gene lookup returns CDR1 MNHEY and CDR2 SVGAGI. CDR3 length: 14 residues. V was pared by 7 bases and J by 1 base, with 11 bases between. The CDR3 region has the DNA TGTGCCAGCAAGACAGATTCGGCCAAAAACATTCAGTACTTC. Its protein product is CASKTDSAKNIQYF.

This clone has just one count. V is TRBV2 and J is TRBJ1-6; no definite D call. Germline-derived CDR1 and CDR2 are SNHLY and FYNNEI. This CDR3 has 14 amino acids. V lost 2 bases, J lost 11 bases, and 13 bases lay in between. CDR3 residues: CASSERKQWTPLHF. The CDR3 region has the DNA TGTGCCAGCAGTGAAAGGAAACAGTGGACACCCCTCCACTTT. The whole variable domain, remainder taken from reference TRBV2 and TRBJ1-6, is EPEVTQTPSHQVTQMGQEVILRCVPISNHLYFYWYRQILGQKVEFLVSFYNNEISEKSEIFDDQFSVERPDGSNFTLKIRSTKLEDSAMYFCASSERKQWTPLHFGNGTRLTVT.

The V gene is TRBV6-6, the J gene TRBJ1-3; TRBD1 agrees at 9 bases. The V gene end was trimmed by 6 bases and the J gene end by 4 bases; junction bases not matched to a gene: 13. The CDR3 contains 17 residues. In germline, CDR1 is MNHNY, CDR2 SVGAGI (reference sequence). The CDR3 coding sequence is TGTGCCAGCAGCCGAACAGGTGGACAGGGGCCAGGAAACACCATATATTTT. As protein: CASSRTGGQGPGNTIYF.

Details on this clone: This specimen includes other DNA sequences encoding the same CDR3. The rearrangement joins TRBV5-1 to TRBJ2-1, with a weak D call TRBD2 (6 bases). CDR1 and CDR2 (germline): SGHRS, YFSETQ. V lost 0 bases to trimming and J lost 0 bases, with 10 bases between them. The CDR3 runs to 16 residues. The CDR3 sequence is CASSLGGGSSYNEQFF. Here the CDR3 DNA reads TGCGCCAGCAGCTTGGGAGGAGGGAGCTCCTACAATGAGCAGTTCTTC.